These 3 T cell receptor beta chains originate from one sample sequenced in a study of T cell clones after liver transplantation. The table came from immunoSEQ multiplex PCR; TCRdb's copy has only in-frame clones and leaves some out. Of approximately 72,000 clones listed, more than 75% were seen once; the top ten hold approximately 2.4%. The specimen was CD4+ T cells from blood, collected before liver transplant. Source of these receptors: a human donor who received a liver transplant.

For the CDR3, the DNA is TGCGCCAGCAGTATAGGACAGGGCCAAGAGACCCAGTACTTC. It encodes CASSIGQGQETQYF. This sequence joins TRBV5-1 and TRBJ2-5, with TRBD1 identical over 8 bases. Losses at the gene ends were 5 bases for V and 1 base for J; bases not matched to a gene: 4. The CDR3 is 14 residues long. CDR1 and CDR2 (germline): SGHRS, YFSETQ. Looking up the rest from reference TRBV5-1 and TRBJ2-5 gives the full variable domain: KAGVTQTPRYLIKTRGQQVTLSCSPISGHRSVSWYQQTPGQGLQFLFEYFSETQRNKGNFPGRFSGRQFSNSRSEMNVSTLELGDSALYLCASSIGQGQETQYFGPGTRLLVL.

The chain combines TRBV5-1 with TRBJ2-2; 9 bases are shared with TRBD1. CDR3 length: 15 residues. Looked up from germline, CDR1 is SGHRS and CDR2 is YFSETQ. The V gene end was trimmed by 4 bases and the J gene end by 3 bases; junction bases not matched to a gene: 4. CDR3 bases: TGCGCCAGCAGCCCCCGGGACAGGGACACCGGGGAGCTGTTTTTT. Its protein is CASSPRDRDTGELFF.

This clone was seen a few times. The J gene is TRBJ1-5, the V gene TRBV6-1; D not certain. V gave up 6 bases and J gave up 3 bases, with 6 bases separating them. Germline V lookup: CDR1 MNHNS, CDR2 SASEGT. The CDR3 contains 12 residues. The CDR3 sequence: CASRQPNQPQHF. Here the CDR3 DNA reads TGTGCCAGCAGACAGCCCAATCAGCCCCAGCATTTT.